Presented here are 20 T cell receptor beta chains from one specimen sequenced in a study of stem cell transplantation in POMP-related autoinflammatory disease (dated by TCRdb to the early 2020s). The library was produced with the immunoSEQ multiplex PCR assay. Drawn from immuneACCESS, this table holds only the in-frame rearrangements with V and J called that TCRdb kept. Clones are partly lost; checked studies trace under half to an unresolved V gene and leave the rest unexplained. Across this sample there are about 3,000 clones, with approximately 91% seen only once. Around 2% of the sample is held by the ten biggest clonotypes. Explained via the paper, the time point label denotes: after hematopoietic stem cell transplant. Sequenced material: CD4+ follicular helper T cells (Tfh) from PBMCs, taken after stem cell transplantation. The sample's cell subset or site label is to be understood as: T follicular helper cells. The receptors originated from a human patient with POMP-related autoinflammation and immune dysregulation (PRAID). After a transplant, some T cells may be of graft donor origin.

J is TRBJ1-1 and V is TRBV21-1. TRBV21-1 is a recognized pseudogene. The CDR3 is made up of 17 amino acids. The CDR3 sequence: CASSSRPQETPSHEAFF. In nucleotides, the CDR3 is TGTGCCAGCAGCAGCCGACCCCAGGAGACCCCGAGCCATGAAGCTTTCTTT.

This chain connects TRBV6-5 to TRBJ1-3; perhaps TRBD1 as D (5 bases). Trimming pared 8 bases from V and 4 bases from J, leaving 18 bases between. Germline-derived CDR1 and CDR2 are MNHEY and SVGAGI. There are 15 residues in the CDR3. The CDR3 DNA follows: TGTGCCAGCTCAGAGTGGACACCGGGAGGAAACACCATATATTTT. It translates to CASSEWTPGGNTIYF.

V gene TRBV3-1 (or the pseudogene TRBV3-2) combines with J gene TRBJ1-5, with 11 bases matching TRBD1. J was trimmed by 0 bases and V by 3 bases; bases with no gene match: 4. The CDR3 is 17 residues long. Germline loops: CDR1 LGHDT, CDR2 YNNKEL (reference sequence). Here the CDR3 DNA reads TGTGCCAGCAGCCACGGGACAGGGGGTTATAGCAATCAGCCCCAGCATTTT. This gives the protein CASSHGTGGYSNQPQHF.

This clone appeared once. The rearrangement joins TRBV7-9 to TRBJ2-7; D unclear. The germline V gene has CDR1 SEHNR and CDR2 FQNEAQ (reference sequence). The CDR3 contains 15 residues. Deletions cut 4 bases from V and 6 bases from J, with 19 bases between. The DNA for the CDR3 is TGTGCCAGCAGCTGGCCGGGTACGGTCTCAGGCGAGCAGTACTTC. It specifies CASSWPGTVSGEQYF.

The gene calls are TRBV2 and TRBJ1-5; TRBD1 matches 7 bases. Germline V gives CDR1 SNHLY, CDR2 FYNNEI. The V gene end was trimmed by 6 bases and the J gene end by 1 base; junction bases not matched to a gene: 9. CDR3 length: 16 residues. CDR3 sequence: CASSEQGLGSNQPQHF. CDR3 in DNA: TGTGCCAGCAGCGAACAGGGGTTGGGCAGCAATCAGCCCCAGCATTTT.

This clone was observed a few times. CDR3 nucleotide sequence: TGCGCCAGCAGCTCCGGACAGGGGCGAAACACTGAAGCTTTCTTT. Translated, it gives CASSSGQGRNTEAFF. This sequence joins TRBV5-1 and TRBJ1-1; TRBD1 aligns across 9 bases. Germline CDR1 and CDR2: SGHRS and YFSETQ. V gave up 3 bases and J gave up 2 bases; unmatched junction bases: 5. The CDR3 extends over 15 amino acids.

This CDR3 reads CASSLVRGLETQYF. As DNA, the CDR3 is TGTGCCAGCAGCTTAGTCCGGGGTCTAGAGACCCAGTACTTC. This rearrangement joins TRBV7-2 to TRBJ2-5, with D maybe TRBD2 (5 bases). Trimming cost V 1 base and J 4 bases, with 10 bases left between them. The CDR3 sequence is 14 residues long. Germline V gene sequence: CDR1 SGHTA, CDR2 FQGNSA.

The rearrangement uses TRBV4-1 and TRBJ1-1; D uncertain. The CDR3 is 15 residues long. In germline, CDR1 is MGHRA, CDR2 YSYEKL. V was trimmed by 0 bases and J by 0 bases, leaving 8 bases between them. DNA of the CDR3: TGCGCCAGCAGCCAAGAAAAGGCTATGAACACTGAAGCTTTCTTT. Translating it yields CASSQEKAMNTEAFF.

The gene calls are TRBV11-3 and TRBJ2-5; no clear D gene. Germline CDR1 SGHNT, CDR2 YENEEA. There are 12 residues in the CDR3. V shed 4 bases and J shed 0 bases, with 3 bases lying between them. CDR3 sequence (DNA): TGTGCCAGCAGCTCGTACCAAGAGACCCAGTACTTC. Amino acids: CASSSYQETQYF.

This chain links TRBV15 with TRBJ1-2; D is unresolved. V lost 6 bases to trimming and J lost 4 bases, with 15 bases between them. Germline V gives CDR1 LNHNV, CDR2 YYDKDF (reference sequence). The CDR3 is made up of 14 amino acids. CDR3: CATRLTTVGYGYTF. CDR3 in DNA: TGTGCCACCAGGCTAACAACAGTGGGCTATGGCTACACCTTC.

The chain carries TRBV7-9 and TRBJ1-1; 7 nucleotides line up with TRBD1. This CDR3 has 16 amino acids. J lost 0 bases, V lost 0 bases, and 4 bases had no gene match. Germline V gives CDR1 SEHNR, CDR2 FQNEAQ (reference sequence). The CDR3 nucleotides are TGTGCCAGCAGCTTAGCGGGACAGTCCATGAACACTGAAGCTTTCTTT. It encodes CASSLAGQSMNTEAFF.

J is TRBJ2-5 and V is TRBV5-1, with TRBD1 as a possible D gene (5 bases). This CDR3 is built from 12 residues. V was clipped by 1 base and J by 4 bases, with 5 bases between them. Germline V gene data show CDR1 as SGHRS and CDR2 as YFSETQ. CDR3 region: CASSLQGETQYF. The CDR3 nucleotides are TGCGCCAGCAGCTTGCAGGGAGAGACCCAGTACTTC.

The chain has TRBV12-3 or TRBV12-4 and TRBJ1-2; D gene unclear. There are 13 residues in the CDR3. Trimming cost V 6 bases and J 4 bases, with 12 bases left between them. CDR3 amino acids: CASSPGVGYGYTF. In nucleotides, the CDR3 is TGTGCCAGCAGCCCCGGGGTGGGCTATGGCTACACCTTC.

This clone was seen a single time. The chain joins TRBV20-1 to TRBJ2-7; weak D call: TRBD2 (5 bases). The CDR3 spans 12 residues. Between the trimmed V and J ends, which lost 6 bases and 5 bases, there was a span of 14 bases. The germline V gene encodes CDR1 DFQATT and CDR2 SNEGSKA (reference sequence). CDR3 residues: CSASSDANEQYV. CDR3 DNA: TGCAGTGCAAGTAGCGACGCTAACGAGCAGTACGTC.

This clone has only one observation. The CDR3 spells CASRPIGGSNEKLFF. CDR3 DNA sequence: TGCGCCAGCAGACCGATCGGGGGTTCCAATGAAAAACTGTTTTTT. J is TRBJ1-4 and V is TRBV5-1, with D possibly matching TRBD1 (5 bases). The ends were cut back, 5 bases at V and 5 bases at J, with 16 bases in the middle. CDR3 length: 15 residues. CDR1 is SGHRS and CDR2 is YFSETQ in the germline V gene. Complete variable domain (other parts from reference TRBV5-1 and TRBJ1-4): KAGVTQTPRYLIKTRGQQVTLSCSPISGHRSVSWYQQTPGQGLQFLFEYFSETQRNKGNFPGRFSGRQFSNSRSEMNVSTLELGDSALYLCASRPIGGSNEKLFFGSGTQLSVL.

V is TRBV24-1 and J is TRBJ1-2, with D uncertain. CDR3 length equals 14 residues. V was cut by 2 bases and J by 8 bases, with 14 bases left in between. CDR1 KGHDR and CDR2 SFDVKD come from the germline V gene. In DNA, the CDR3 is TGTGCCACCAGTGATTCCCCGGGAAGAGAGGGCTACACCTTC. Its protein is CATSDSPGREGYTF.

The chain combines TRBV9 with TRBJ1-1; D is unresolved. The CDR3 has 14 amino acids. Germline CDR1 and CDR2: SGDLS and YYNGEE. Deletions cut 0 bases from V and 5 bases from J, with 11 bases between. CDR3 sequence: CASSVEPGETEAFF. The DNA for the CDR3 is TGTGCCAGCAGCGTAGAACCGGGAGAAACTGAAGCTTTCTTT.

V is TRBV27 and J is TRBJ2-2; 14 positions agree with TRBD2. V lost 5 bases, J lost 5 bases, and 4 bases stayed unmatched. Germline lookup yields CDR1 MNHEY and CDR2 SMNVEV (reference sequence). The length of the CDR3 is 16 residues. Written as DNA, the CDR3 is TGTGCCAGCAGTGCCCGACTAGCGGGAGGGACCGGGGAGCTGTTTTTT. Translation: CASSARLAGGTGELFF.

This rearrangement joins TRBV24-1 to TRBJ1-1; no firm D call. CDR1 and CDR2 from the germline V gene are KGHDR and SFDVKD. The CDR3 is 13 residues long. V was pared by 4 bases and J by 5 bases, with 10 bases between. CDR3 DNA sequence: TGTGCCACCAGTGACCGTGAGCGAACTGAAGCTTTCTTT. Protein product: CATSDRERTEAFF.

This chain links TRBV30 with TRBJ2-1; D not certain. Germline V gene lookup returns CDR1 GTSNPN and CDR2 SVGIG (reference sequence). This CDR3 is built from 14 residues. Trimming cost V 0 bases and J 9 bases, with 15 bases left between them. CDR3 bases: TGTGCCTGGAGTGTCGGTATTCGGGCCAGTGAGCAGTTCTTC. Its translation: CAWSVGIRASEQFF.